Included here is one TCR beta chain sequence, with context. Its antigen is not identified. Libraries were prepared by immunoSEQ multiplex PCR; TCRdb keeps only in-frame clonotypes and omits some of them. The data show 40,000 to 55,000 clones, 85% to 90% seen once. After removal of 5 bases from V and 3 bases from J, the junction contained 5 bases not matched to a gene. Germline V CDR1 and CDR2: MNHEY, SVGAGI. CDR3 length: 14 amino acids. Patients were excluded for autoimmune disease history or systemic immunosuppression. These data originate in a study of OX40 agonist ivuxolimab in advanced cancers. Study-level results: Low normalized T-cell clonal expansion also characterized some of the nonresponders. No determination was made of the antigen specificity of the expanded peripheral T cells. The study observed clonal expansion of CD4+ and CD8+ blood T cells by week 6 at 0.1 to 3.0 mg/kg.

The receptor was isolated from an adult with an advanced solid tumor such as melanoma, head and neck, liver or kidney cancer. Sequencing used CD4+ or CD8+ T cells sorted from blood, obtained in a trial of the OX40 agonist ivuxolimab. The chain uses TRBV6-5 and TRBJ2-7; 9 bases agree with TRBD1. CDR3: CASSAGDRVYEQYF. The CDR3 coding sequence is TGTGCCAGCAGTGCCGGGGACAGGGTCTACGAGCAGTACTTC.